This entry lists 7 T cell receptor beta chains sequenced from one sample in a study of blood T cell repertoires in COVID-19. TCRdb keeps only in-frame clones here, not all; method: immunoSEQ multiplex PCR. The data show 300,000 or so clones, with roughly 88% seen just once and 2.5% to 3.5% held by the top ten. Sequences were obtained from peripheral blood. These receptors originate from a woman in her 30s with COVID-19, enrolled during active disease.

There are a few counts of this clone. The chain combines TRBV5-4 with TRBJ2-3; D perhaps matches TRBD2 (6 bases). CDR1 SGHNT and CDR2 YYREEE come from the germline V gene (reference sequence). V gave up 2 bases and J gave up 9 bases, with 13 bases separating them. This CDR3 contains 13 residues. The CDR3 loop is CASSFSSAGTQYF. CDR3 DNA sequence: TGTGCCAGCAGCTTTTCTAGCGCTGGGACGCAGTATTTT.

This clone was detected once. V is TRBV30 and J is TRBJ1-5, with D possibly being TRBD1 (5 bases). The CDR3 runs to 15 residues. Trimming stripped 1 base from V and 9 bases from J, with 19 bases between. Per germline, CDR1 GTSNPN and CDR2 SVGIG (reference sequence). Here the CDR3 reads CAWSATGHAGGPQHF. CDR3 DNA: TGTGCCTGGAGTGCGACTGGCCACGCCGGGGGGCCCCAGCATTTT.

V usage is TRBV5-1 and J usage is TRBJ2-1, with 7 bases fitting TRBD2. This CDR3 is built from 14 residues. J was trimmed by 6 bases and V by 4 bases; bases with no gene match: 7. The V gene's germline CDR1 is SGHRS and CDR2 YFSETQ. In DNA, the CDR3 is TGCGCCAGCAGCGCGAGCGGGACCATCAATGAGCAGTTCTTC. Its protein product is CASSASGTINEQFF. The complete variable domain, with remaining parts taken from reference TRBV5-1 and TRBJ2-1, reads KAGVTQTPRYLIKTRGQQVTLSCSPISGHRSVSWYQQTPGQGLQFLFEYFSETQRNKGNFPGRFSGRQFSNSRSEMNVSTLELGDSALYLCASSASGTINEQFFGPGTRLTVL.

Here the CDR3 reads CASSLEAGPNEKLFF. The CDR3 DNA sequence: TGTGCCAGCAGCCTAGAGGCGGGTCCTAATGAAAAACTGTTTTTT. The chain uses TRBV27 and TRBJ1-4, with D uncertain. The CDR3 totals 15 residues. CDR1 and CDR2 from the germline V gene are MNHEY and SMNVEV (reference sequence). V gave up 6 bases and J gave up 3 bases, with 14 bases separating them.

The V call is TRBV7-9, the J call TRBJ1-2; D gene uncertain. Germline V gene lookup returns CDR1 SEHNR and CDR2 FQNEAQ (reference sequence). Trimming removed 4 bases at V and 3 bases at J, with 24 bases between. There are 18 residues in the CDR3. CDR3 sequence reads: CASSSPRGVQVRDYGYTF. CDR3 nucleotide sequence: TGTGCCAGCAGCTCCCCCCGCGGGGTGCAGGTTCGGGACTATGGCTACACCTTC.

The CDR3 is CASSSPGTNGYTF. The CDR3 coding sequence is TGTGCCAGCAGTTCCCCGGGGACAAATGGCTACACCTTC. V gene TRBV27 combines with J gene TRBJ1-2; the D gene is possibly TRBD1 (6 bases). V dropped 4 bases and J dropped 6 bases, with 12 bases sitting between them. This CDR3 spans 13 amino acids. Germline V CDR1 and CDR2: MNHEY, SMNVEV (reference sequence).

The chain carries TRBV7-9 and TRBJ2-1, with 7 bases that match TRBD1. In germline, CDR1 is SEHNR, CDR2 FQNEAQ (reference sequence). V lost 1 base, J lost 6 bases, and 6 bases stayed unmatched. The CDR3 loop spans 15 amino acids. CDR3 amino acids: CASSLDLRTGNEQFF. The CDR3 DNA reads as TGTGCCAGCAGCTTAGACTTAAGGACAGGCAATGAGCAGTTCTTC.